At least ten counts were recorded for the clone carrying this TCR beta chain. Preparation of the TCRbeta library involved a method that used unique molecular identifiers. TCRdb passed the PCR reads through MiXCR, listing each CDR3 protein once. In the table there are over 550,000 distinct CDR3 sequences, over 9.5% of which are singletons. CDR1 and CDR2 (germline): DFQATT, SNEGSKA (reference sequence). CDR3 length: 12 amino acids. The sample is drawn from a study of T-cell reconstitution after alpha-beta-depleted transplantation in children. The sequence derives from a human donor who donated a stem cell graft to a child with acute myeloid leukemia. The sample was PBMCs from the stem cell graft donor, taken from the stem cell graft. The V call is TRBV20-1, the J call TRBJ2-1, with D perhaps TRBD1 or TRBD2 (7 bases each). CDR3 region: CRAGGVPNEQFF. In nucleotides, the CDR3 is TGCAGGGCAGGGGGGGTTCCCAATGAGCAGTTCTTC.